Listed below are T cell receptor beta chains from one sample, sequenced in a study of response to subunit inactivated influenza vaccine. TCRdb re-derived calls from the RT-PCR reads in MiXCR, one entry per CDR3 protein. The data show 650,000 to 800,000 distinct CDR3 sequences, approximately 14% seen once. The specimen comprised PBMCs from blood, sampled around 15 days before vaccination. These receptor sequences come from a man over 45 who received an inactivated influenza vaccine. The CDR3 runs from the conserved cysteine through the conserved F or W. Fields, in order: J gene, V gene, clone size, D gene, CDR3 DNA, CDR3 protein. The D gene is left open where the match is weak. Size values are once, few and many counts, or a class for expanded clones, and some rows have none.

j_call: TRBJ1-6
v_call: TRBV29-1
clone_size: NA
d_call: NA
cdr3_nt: TGCAGCGTTTCCGTGACAGCCAGCGGTTCACCCCTCCACTTT
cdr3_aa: CSVSVTASGSPLHF

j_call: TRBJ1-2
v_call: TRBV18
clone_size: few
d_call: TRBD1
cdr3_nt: TGTGCCAGCTCACTGGTTCCGGACAGGGAGTATGGCTACACCTTC
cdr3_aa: CASSLVPDREYGYTF

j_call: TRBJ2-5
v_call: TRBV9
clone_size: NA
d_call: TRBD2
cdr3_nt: TGTGCCAGCAGCACAATGGGACTAGCGGAGACCCAGTACTTC
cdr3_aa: CASSTMGLAETQYF

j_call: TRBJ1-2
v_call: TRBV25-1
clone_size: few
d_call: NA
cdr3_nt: TGTGCCAGCAGCTCCCCTGGCCGTGGCTACACCTTC
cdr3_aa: CASSSPGRGYTF

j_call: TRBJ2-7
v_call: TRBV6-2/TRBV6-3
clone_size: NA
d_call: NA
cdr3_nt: TGTGCCAGCAGTTACTCGAGATTCGCAGGGTCCTACGAGCAGTACTTC
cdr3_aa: CASSYSRFAGSYEQYF

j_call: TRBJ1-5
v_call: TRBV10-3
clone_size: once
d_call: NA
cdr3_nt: TGTGCCATCAGTGAGTCGATGGACAGTGGAAATCAGCCCCAGCATTTT
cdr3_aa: CAISESMDSGNQPQHF

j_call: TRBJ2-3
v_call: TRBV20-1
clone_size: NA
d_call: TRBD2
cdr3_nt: TGCAGTGCTAGGACTAGCGGGGCAGATACGCAGTATTTT
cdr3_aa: CSARTSGADTQYF

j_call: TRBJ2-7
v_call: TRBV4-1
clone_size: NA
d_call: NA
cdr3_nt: TGCGCCAGCAGCCGCTGGGGCAGGGGCTCCTACGAGCAGTACTTC
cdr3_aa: CASSRWGRGSYEQYF

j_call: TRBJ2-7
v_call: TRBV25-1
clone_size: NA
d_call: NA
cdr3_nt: TGTGCCGGTCCCGCGCTGTTGGGCTACGAGCAGTACTTC
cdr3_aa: CAGPALLGYEQYF

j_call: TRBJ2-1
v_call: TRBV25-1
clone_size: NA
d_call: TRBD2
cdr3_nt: TGTGCCAGCAGACTAGCGGGAATCTACAATGAGCAGTTCTTC
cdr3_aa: CASRLAGIYNEQFF

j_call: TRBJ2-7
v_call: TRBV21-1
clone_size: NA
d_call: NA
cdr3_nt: TGTGCCACCCCGGAGGGCGCCTTCTACGAGCAGTACTTC
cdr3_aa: CATPEGAFYEQYF

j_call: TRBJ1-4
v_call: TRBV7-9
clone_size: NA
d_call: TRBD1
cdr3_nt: TGTGCCAGCACCTACGGACAGGGGGCTGAAAAACTGTTTTTT
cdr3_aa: CASTYGQGAEKLFF

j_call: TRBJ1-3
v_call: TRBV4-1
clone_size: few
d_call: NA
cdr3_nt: TGCGCCAGCAGCCAAGAGGGGGAGGATACCATATATTTT
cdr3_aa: CASSQEGEDTIYF

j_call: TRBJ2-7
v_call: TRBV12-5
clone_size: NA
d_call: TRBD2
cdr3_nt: TGTGCTAGTGGTTTGGGGCTAGCGGACCGGTTCGAGCAGTACTTC
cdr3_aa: CASGLGLADRFEQYF